The present T cell receptor beta chain was sequenced within a study of T cell responses to AZD1222 COVID-19 vaccine. Study context: Second-dose intervals of approximately 4 or approximately 12 weeks were pooled.

Study observations and caveats: The breadth and depth of Spike-specific TCRs increased once two AZD1222 doses had been given. Variant regions that are unmutated are reportedly the target of nearly half of spike-specific TCRs. Only a handful of AZD1222 recipients, six or seven in all, had baseline seropositivity.

The count of this clone is one. Its antigen is not identified. The repertoire was sequenced with immunoSEQ multiplex PCR; TCRdb's copy has only in-frame clones and lacks some. The sample holds around 100,000 clones, under 95% seen once. CDR3 length: 21 residues. The V gene end was trimmed by 2 bases and the J gene end by 3 bases; junction bases not matched to a gene: 12. Germline V gene lookup returns CDR1 MNHEY and CDR2 SVGEGT. The chain joins TRBV6-2 or TRBV6-3 to TRBJ2-6, with 14 positions matching TRBD2. The receptor was isolated from an adult in good health. This material consisted of peripheral blood, taken on day 0 of AZD1222 vaccination. The chain's CDR3 is CASSYPMTSGRAFGGANVLTF. CDR3 DNA sequence: TGTGCCAGCAGTTACCCCATGACTAGCGGGAGGGCCTTTGGTGGGGCCAACGTCCTGACTTTC.